These 15 T cell receptor beta chains share one sample of origin, sequenced in a study of cytomegalovirus exposure and HLA in healthy donors. It was with 60 Vbeta and 13 Jbeta primers that the PCR ran. TCRdb's copy holds only in-frame clones and misses some; the assay was immunoSEQ multiplex PCR. The top ten hold about 7.5% of the sample, which has more than 100,000 clones, roughly 8.8% seen once. The sequencing input was PBMCs. Receptor source: a woman aged 40 to 50 in good health and CMV-seropositive.

This rearrangement joins TRBV5-1 to TRBJ2-3; 11 bases fit TRBD2. The CDR3 runs to 17 residues. V lost 3 bases to trimming and J lost 1 base; unmatched junction nucleotides: 7. Germline V gives CDR1 SGHRS, CDR2 YFSETQ. CDR3 loop: CASSSSLAGGRTDTQYF. CDR3 DNA sequence: TGCGCCAGCAGCTCGAGTCTAGCGGGGGGCCGCACAGATACGCAGTATTTT. The full variable domain, with the rest looked up from reference TRBV5-1 and TRBJ2-3, is KAGVTQTPRYLIKTRGQQVTLSCSPISGHRSVSWYQQTPGQGLQFLFEYFSETQRNKGNFPGRFSGRQFSNSRSEMNVSTLELGDSALYLCASSSSLAGGRTDTQYFGPGTRLTVL.

The chain uses TRBV2 and TRBJ1-4; 7 bases are shared with TRBD1. The CDR3 is 16 residues long. Per germline, CDR1 SNHLY and CDR2 FYNNEI. J lost 11 bases, V lost 1 base, and 13 bases had no gene match. The CDR3 protein is CASSEGYTGVLRKLFF. The CDR3 DNA is TGTGCCAGCAGTGAAGGTTATACAGGGGTTCTAAGGAAACTGTTTTTT.

The chain has TRBV7-2 and TRBJ1-2; tentative D call: TRBD1 (6 bases). This CDR3 has 12 residues. V lost 1 base and J 7 bases, leaving 7 bases between the germline ends. In germline, CDR1 is SGHTA, CDR2 FQGNSA. CDR3 sequence reads: CASSLETGGYTF. Written as DNA, the CDR3 is TGTGCCAGCAGCTTAGAGACAGGTGGCTACACCTTC.

The V gene is TRBV5-1, the J gene TRBJ1-2; 11 bases align to TRBD1. The V gene's germline CDR1 is SGHRS and CDR2 YFSETQ. Trimming removed 4 bases from V and 8 bases from J; junction bases left unmatched: 7. The CDR3 contains 14 residues. CDR3 in amino acids: CASSLGTGGGGYTF. CDR3 DNA: TGCGCCAGCAGCCTAGGGACAGGGGGGGGCGGCTACACCTTC.

This clone has only a few counts. The V gene is TRBV6-5, the J gene TRBJ1-2; D perhaps matches TRBD1 (6 bases). The CDR3 is 15 amino acids. Germline V gene sequence: CDR1 MNHEY, CDR2 SVGAGI. V gave up 6 bases and J gave up 4 bases, with 18 bases separating them. DNA for the CDR3: TGTGCCAGCAGGAAACAGGGTACCCAGAGCTATGGCTACACCTTC. Translating gives CASRKQGTQSYGYTF.

V and J are TRBV11-2 and TRBJ2-7; unclear D gene. The V gene lost 2 bases and the J gene lost 4 bases, with 6 bases spanning the gap. This CDR3 is 12 amino acids long. Germline assignment: CDR1 SGHAT and CDR2 FQNNGV. CDR3 sequence (DNA): TGTGCCAGCAGCTTAAAGAGGTACGAGCAGTACTTC. Translation gives CASSLKRYEQYF.

This clone was observed a few times. The CDR3 region is CASSQRQGGTEAFF. The CDR3 DNA follows: TGTGCCAGCAGCCAGAGACAGGGTGGAACTGAAGCTTTCTTT. The V gene is TRBV5-8, the J gene TRBJ1-1; TRBD1 aligns across 7 bases. There are 14 residues in the CDR3. V gave up 4 bases and J gave up 5 bases; unmatched junction bases: 8. Per the germline V gene, CDR1 is SGHTS and CDR2 is YDEGEE.

This clone was seen more than once but under ten times. The V gene is TRBV6-5, the J gene TRBJ1-3, with D possibly TRBD1 on 5 matching bases. Germline lookup yields CDR1 MNHEY and CDR2 SVGAGI. Trimming left V 7 bases short and J 0 bases short, with 13 bases between. CDR3 size: 15 residues. The CDR3 nucleotides read TGTGCCAGCAAGGGCGGGGGACCCTCTGGAAACACCATATATTTT. Its translation: CASKGGGPSGNTIYF.

The chain is built from TRBV6-6 and TRBJ2-7; 10 bases align to TRBD2. The CDR3 runs 15 residues. With V trimmed by 0 bases and J by 5 bases, 4 bases remained unmatched. From germline, CDR1 is MNHNY and CDR2 SVGAGI (reference sequence). The CDR3 nucleotides read TGTGCCAGCAGTTACTCGGGACTAGCGTCCGACGAGCAGTACTTC. Protein product: CASSYSGLASDEQYF.

This clone showed up just a few times. This chain uses TRBV5-1 with TRBJ2-3; D unclear. Trimming pared 4 bases from V and 6 bases from J, leaving 9 bases between. Germline V gene data show CDR1 as SGHRS and CDR2 as YFSETQ. The CDR3 is 12 amino acids. In DNA, the CDR3 is TGCGCCAGCAGCCTCGCGTTTGATACGCAGTATTTT. Translating gives CASSLAFDTQYF.

This rearrangement joins TRBV9 to TRBJ1-1; perhaps TRBD1 as D (6 bases). The CDR3 has 15 residues. Germline V gene data show CDR1 as SGDLS and CDR2 as YYNGEE. V shed 0 bases and J shed 1 base, with 10 bases lying between them. This CDR3 reads CASSVEGHPNTEAFF. CDR3 nucleotides: TGTGCCAGCAGCGTAGAGGGACACCCGAACACTGAAGCTTTCTTT.

This clone has a handful of counts. The chain employs TRBV6-5 and TRBJ1-5, with D possibly TRBD1 on 6 matching bases. Trimming took off 4 bases at V and 6 bases at J, with 13 bases between the two ends. The length of the CDR3 is 14 residues. Per the germline V gene, CDR1 is MNHEY and CDR2 is SVGAGI. This CDR3 reads CASSLSGGSQPQHF. As DNA, the CDR3 is TGTGCCAGCAGTTTATCGGGGGGCTCTCAGCCCCAGCATTTT.

The chain uses TRBV5-1 and TRBJ1-5; the D is unclear. Germline-derived CDR1 and CDR2 are SGHRS and YFSETQ. This CDR3 is built from 13 residues. Trimming removed 0 bases at V and 4 bases at J, with 5 bases between. CDR3 in amino acids: CASSLGYNQPQHF. The CDR3 coding sequence is TGCGCCAGCAGCTTGGGCTATAATCAGCCCCAGCATTTT.

The sample holds a few counts of this clone. The V call is TRBV9, the J call TRBJ2-7; D uncertain. CDR1 and CDR2 (germline): SGDLS, YYNGEE. The CDR3 is 14 residues long. V was cut by 9 bases and J by 0 bases, with 16 bases left in between. This CDR3 reads CATLFRGLSYEQYF. The CDR3 nucleotides read TGTGCCACCCTTTTCCGCGGCCTCTCCTACGAGCAGTACTTC.

This chain joins TRBV2 and TRBJ1-4, with 7 bases fitting TRBD1. CDR1 SNHLY and CDR2 FYNNEI come from the germline V gene. The J segment lost 8 bases and the V segment lost 8 bases, leaving 14 bases of the junction unmatched. The CDR3 is 15 amino acids. The CDR3 spells CASSPRRGTAEKLFF. CDR3 bases: TGTGCCAGCTCTCCGAGGAGGGGGACAGCCGAAAAACTGTTTTTT.